These 24 T cell receptor beta chains were sequenced from one sample in a study of T cells in localized non-small cell lung cancer. Method: immunoSEQ multiplex PCR; TCRdb's copy keeps in-frame clones and lacks some. The sample carries about 33,000 clones, almost 90% recorded once. The source was peripheral blood, collected before any cancer treatment. The origin of the receptors is a man aged 35 to 69 with stage I lung adenocarcinoma.

This clone is a singleton in its sample. The genes are TRBV30 and TRBJ1-2, with 11 bases that match TRBD1. Germline CDR1 is GTSNPN and CDR2 is SVGIG (reference sequence). The CDR3 is made up of 15 amino acids. J was trimmed by 4 bases and V by 2 bases; bases with no gene match: 6. The CDR3 sequence is CAWSFPDRGPYGYTF. The CDR3 bases are TGTGCCTGGAGTTTTCCGGACAGGGGGCCCTATGGCTACACCTTC.

The chain links TRBV5-1 to TRBJ2-7; D unclear. Germline CDR1 SGHRS, CDR2 YFSETQ. The CDR3 runs 13 residues. The ends were cut back, 1 base at V and 4 bases at J, with 9 bases in the middle. The CDR3 loop is CASSLQRGYEQYF. The CDR3 DNA is TGCGCCAGCAGCTTGCAACGTGGTTACGAGCAGTACTTC.

The rearrangement joins TRBV6-1 to TRBJ1-1; TRBD1 matches 8 bases. The ends lost 5 bases at V and 4 bases at J; junction bases unmatched: 3. Germline CDR1 reads MNHNS; CDR2 reads SASEGT. The CDR3 has 13 amino acids. CDR3 residues: CASSTDRVTEAFF. CDR3 DNA sequence: TGTGCCAGCAGTACGGACAGGGTCACTGAAGCTTTCTTT.

The V call is TRBV5-1, the J call TRBJ2-3; 12 bases line up with TRBD2. The junction had 4 bases not matched to a gene; V was cut back by 0 bases and J by 2 bases. The CDR3 consists of 17 residues. The germline gives CDR1 SGHRS, CDR2 YFSETQ. The CDR3 region is CASSLALAGGITDTQYF. The CDR3 DNA reads as TGCGCCAGCAGCTTGGCACTAGCGGGGGGAATCACAGATACGCAGTATTTT.

The rearrangement uses TRBV4-1 and TRBJ1-5; possibly TRBD1 for D (6 bases). The CDR3 totals 18 residues. Germline V lookup: CDR1 MGHRA, CDR2 YSYEKL. Between the trimmed V and J ends, which lost 0 bases and 3 bases, there was a span of 18 bases. The CDR3 coding sequence is TGCGCCAGCAGCCAAGATTATTCAGACAGGAGGGACAATCAGCCCCAGCATTTT. This codes for CASSQDYSDRRDNQPQHF.

This rearrangement joins TRBV5-6 to TRBJ2-1; D remains unclear. The V gene's germline CDR1 is SGHDT and CDR2 YYEEEE. V was pared by 4 bases and J by 1 base, with 9 bases between. The CDR3 covers 14 residues. The CDR3 reads CASSPVGSYNEQFF. CDR3 nucleotide sequence: TGTGCCAGCAGCCCCGTAGGGTCCTACAATGAGCAGTTCTTC.

CDR3 protein: CASSLNGETQYF. The DNA for the CDR3 is TGTGCCAGCAGTTTAAACGGGGAGACCCAGTACTTC. The genes are TRBV27 and TRBJ2-5, with D unclear. Germline CDR1 is MNHEY and CDR2 is SMNVEV (reference sequence). This CDR3 is 12 amino acids long. The germline V and J ends were trimmed by 2 bases and 5 bases, with 6 bases remaining between them.

This clone was seen a single time. The rearrangement uses TRBV6-1 and TRBJ2-3, with 8 nucleotides matching TRBD1. Losses at the gene ends were 6 bases for V and 1 base for J; bases not matched to a gene: 6. This CDR3 has 15 residues. Germline V gene lookup returns CDR1 MNHNS and CDR2 SASEGT. This CDR3 is CASSEKTGGTDTQYF. CDR3 in DNA: TGTGCCAGCAGCGAAAAGACAGGGGGCACAGATACGCAGTATTTT.

The chain carries TRBV6-1 and TRBJ1-5; TRBD1 aligns across 7 bases. V dropped 11 bases and J dropped 6; count of bases not matched to a gene: 10. This CDR3 has 13 residues. The germline CDR1 and CDR2 sequences are MNHNS and SASEGT. The CDR3 DNA sequence: TGTGCCTACCGAGGGGGCGTTGGTCAGCCCCAGCATTTT. Amino acid sequence: CAYRGGVGQPQHF.

This chain connects TRBV4-1 to TRBJ1-5, with 9 bases aligning to TRBD1. V was clipped by 1 base and J by 1 base; unmatched bases: 5. Germline loops: CDR1 MGHRA, CDR2 YSYEKL. The length of the CDR3 is 17 residues. As DNA, the CDR3 is TGCGCCAGCAGCCAAGGTCTAGGACAGGGGAGCAATCAGCCCCAGCATTTT. Its translation is CASSQGLGQGSNQPQHF.

This chain uses TRBV5-1 with TRBJ2-7; perhaps TRBD1 as D (6 bases). The CDR3 consists of 13 residues. Trimming left V 4 bases short and J 2 bases short, with 10 bases between. Germline V gene sequence: CDR1 SGHRS, CDR2 YFSETQ. CDR3 nucleotides: TGCGCCAGCAGCCGAGGACAGACCTACGAGCAGTACTTC. It codes for CASSRGQTYEQYF.

Only a few counts were recorded for this clone. The chain has TRBV12-5 and TRBJ1-1; D might be TRBD1 (6 bases). This CDR3 has 14 residues. Germline values: CDR1 LGHNT, CDR2 FRNRAP. V was cut by 5 bases and J by 0 bases, with 10 bases left in between. The CDR3 here is CASGRTELNTEAFF. The CDR3 DNA is TGTGCTAGTGGTAGGACAGAACTGAACACTGAAGCTTTCTTT.

The J gene is TRBJ1-4, the V gene TRBV6-1; weak D call: TRBD1 (5 bases). Trimming took off 6 bases at V and 11 bases at J, with 22 bases between the two ends. The CDR3 runs 15 residues. Germline lookup yields CDR1 MNHNS and CDR2 SASEGT. CDR3 sequence: CASSEQVLLDGKLFF. The CDR3 nucleotides are TGTGCCAGCAGCGAACAGGTTCTCCTCGATGGGAAACTGTTTTTT.

To note about this clone: The same CDR3 arises from other DNA sequences in this sample as well. The CDR3 coding sequence is TGTGCCAGCAGTGCAAGCTACGAGCAGTACTTC. Residues: CASSASYEQYF. The chain recombines TRBV2 with TRBJ2-7; D is undetermined. Trimming took 4 bases from V and 3 from J, leaving 4 bases between them. The CDR3 consists of 11 residues. Looked up from germline, CDR1 is SNHLY and CDR2 is FYNNEI.

This chain joins TRBV13 and TRBJ2-2, with D unresolved. Germline V gene sequence: CDR1 PRHDT, CDR2 FYEKMQ (reference sequence). Between the trimmed V and J ends, which lost 3 bases and 7 bases, there was a span of 6 bases. The CDR3 spans 12 residues. Written as DNA, the CDR3 is TGTGCCAGCAGCTTCGGCGACGGGGAGCTGTTTTTT. Protein sequence: CASSFGDGELFF.

The V gene is TRBV10-3, the J gene TRBJ2-7; D is uncertain. V was shortened by 0 bases and J by 5 bases, with 23 bases between the two germline ends. CDR1 ENHRY and CDR2 SYGVKD come from the germline V gene. This CDR3 region has 18 residues. The CDR3: CAISESILNVGGSDEQYF. In DNA form, the CDR3 reads TGTGCCATCAGTGAGTCGATATTAAATGTTGGTGGTTCGGACGAGCAGTACTTC.

This clone was picked up one time. V is TRBV19 and J is TRBJ2-3, with D hard to call. Per the germline V gene, CDR1 is LNHDA and CDR2 is SQIVND (reference sequence). The CDR3 has 16 residues. The V gene lost 1 base and the J gene lost 5 bases, with 16 bases spanning the gap. For the CDR3, the DNA is TGTGCCAGTAGTATAGGTCGTGTCTCAGCAATAGATACGCAGTATTTT. This codes for CASSIGRVSAIDTQYF.

The chain uses TRBV27 and TRBJ1-2; weak D call: TRBD1 (5 bases). CDR1 is MNHEY and CDR2 is SMNVEV in the germline V gene (reference sequence). The CDR3 runs to 13 residues. The V gene lost 6 bases and the J gene lost 6 bases, with 14 bases spanning the gap. The CDR3 sequence: CASSPAGTHGYTF. The CDR3 DNA follows: TGTGCCAGCAGCCCCGCGGGGACCCATGGCTACACCTTC.

This chain connects TRBV2 to TRBJ1-2, with D possibly TRBD1 on 5 matching bases. Germline CDR1 and CDR2: SNHLY and FYNNEI. Trimming stripped 6 bases from V and 4 bases from J, with 9 bases between. This CDR3 spans 12 amino acids. Here the CDR3 DNA reads TGTGCCAGCAGAGGGGTACCCTATGGCTACACCTTC. As protein: CASRGVPYGYTF.

The gene calls are TRBV6-5 and TRBJ2-6; no reliable D call. The V gene lost 6 bases and the J gene lost 1 base, with 4 bases spanning the gap. This CDR3 is 13 amino acids long. CDR1 is MNHEY and CDR2 is SVGAGI in the germline V gene. CDR3: CASSYSGANVLTF. The CDR3 coding sequence is TGTGCCAGCAGCTATTCTGGGGCCAACGTCCTGACTTTC.

The chain uses TRBV19 and TRBJ2-7, with 9 nucleotides matching TRBD1. The V and J ends lost 7 bases and 6 bases, in that order; junction bases with no gene match: 16. The CDR3 contains 16 residues. Germline-derived CDR1 and CDR2 are LNHDA and SQIVND (reference sequence). DNA for the CDR3: TGTGCCAGTACCCCGAAAACGGGACAGGGTTCAGGCGAGCAGTACTTC. Its protein product is CASTPKTGQGSGEQYF.

V is TRBV11-2 and J is TRBJ1-1, with D possibly being TRBD1 (6 bases). The CDR3 sequence is 14 residues long. V lost 3 bases to trimming and J lost 5 bases, with 13 bases between them. Germline V CDR1 and CDR2: SGHAT, FQNNGV. The CDR3 coding sequence is TGTGCCAGCAGCTTTAGCGAGAGGGGGACTGAAGCTTTCTTT. This sequence encodes CASSFSERGTEAFF.

The gene calls are TRBV18 and TRBJ2-7; 11 bases are a match to TRBD2. Germline CDR1 reads KGHSH; CDR2 reads LQKENI. V lost 5 bases to trimming and J lost 3 bases; unmatched junction nucleotides: 6. The CDR3 has 15 amino acids. CDR3: CASSSQTSGVYEQYF. The CDR3 nucleotides read TGTGCCAGCTCATCACAGACTAGCGGGGTCTACGAGCAGTACTTC.

The V call is TRBV7-9, the J call TRBJ2-6; no reliable D call. V lost 5 bases and J lost 0, with 8 bases in between. CDR3 length equals 15 residues. Germline V lookup: CDR1 SEHNR, CDR2 FQNEAQ (reference sequence). CDR3 sequence reads: CASSPLGSGANVLTF. As DNA, the CDR3 is TGTGCCAGCAGCCCCCTGGGCTCTGGGGCCAACGTCCTGACTTTC. The full variable domain, its missing parts supplied by reference TRBV7-9 and TRBJ2-6, is DTGVSQNPRHKITKRGQNVTFRCDPISEHNRLYWYRQTLGQGPEFLTYFQNEAQLEKSRLLSDRFSAERPKGSFSTLEIQRTEQGDSAMYLCASSPLGSGANVLTFGAGSRLTVL.